This T cell receptor beta chain was obtained from a study of cytomegalovirus exposure and HLA in healthy donors (dated by TCRdb to about 2017). Background for the entire study: According to a later analysis, the 120 or so validation repertoires were produced on the same platform as the roughly 700 repertoires of the first cohort. The study aimed to test whether cataloging public T cell receptors could reveal signatures of past pathogen exposure. Along with the approximately 620-subject first cohort, a separate validation cohort of over a hundred different subjects was used. High-throughput TCR immunosequencing, statistical association of individual TCRs with disease status, and machine learning were combined to predict cytomegalovirus infection status.

About this clone: The clone's antigen remains unknown. Within one base of it there is no much larger clone, and no base qualities were kept.

What the study reported, not specific to this receptor: According to the authors, the approach could potentially be generalized to other disease states and immunological phenotypes. The classifier was reported to diagnose cytomegalovirus status with high specificity and sensitivity in both the original and validation cohorts. A later analysis had no HLA typing for the validation cohort, so co-occurrence there was scored across all 130 or so repertoires. The study gave a list of about 170 TCR beta chains associated with cytomegalovirus. In vitro tests confirmed that a few of the cytomegalovirus-associated TCR beta chains recognize cytomegalovirus antigens. While some public TCRs were present in many individuals, most TCR sequences turned up only very rarely across donors. Of the cluster scores, around 95% were above 0 in a later analysis, which found that TCRs clustered in the first cohort also tended to co-occur in the 95 to 150 validation repertoires.

The method was the immunoSEQ multiplex PCR assay. The original pipeline was this. A statistical classification framework was built for diagnosing cytomegalovirus status from the catalog of TCR beta chain sequences. TCRdb's version of the immuneACCESS table is confined to in-frame rearrangements and falls short of the full clone set. An unresolved V gene accounts for under half of the shortfall where checked; the remainder is of unknown origin. V and J calls and clone size are copied from that table; D and trimming were computed from the DNA. The sample table contains some 170,000 clones; only one count was recorded for more than 75% of them. The top ten hold roughly 1.5% of the sample. The donors belonged to the validation cohort of over a hundred subjects, which was separate from the approximately 680-subject first cohort. This TCR came from a woman in her 30s in good health and CMV-seronegative. Input material: PBMCs.

The DNA reads TGTGCCAGCACCCGGACTAGCGGGCTCGGCGAGCAGTTCTTC. Its protein reads: CASTRTSGLGEQFF. The V and J genes are TRBV5-6 and TRBJ2-1, and TRBD2 matches 11 of the central bases. V is pruned by 6 bases and J by 10 bases, leaving 9 bases of the junction without a gene match. Per the germline V gene, SGHDT is the CDR1 and YYEEEE is the CDR2. The cysteine opens and the phenylalanine closes a CDR3 of 14 amino acids. Only the CDR3 part of the read is kept: 42 bases, read in frame from the first base.